This TCR beta chain comes out of a study of blood T cells in healthy people across ages. Notes on the study in general: Leaving the PBMCs unsorted stopped any conclusive comparison of naive versus antigen-experienced cells. Among T cells, TCR beta diversity per million cells dropped roughly linearly as age rose.

Staff drew around 10 milliliters of peripheral blood from each donor. Then a second PCR, running about 6 to 11 cycles, was carried out with a sample-barcoded 5' primer and a J-beta primer mix. With 12 random nucleotides, a template-switch adaptor tagged each individual cDNA molecule. TCRdb processed the 5' RACE reads anew with MiXCR; each CDR3 protein has one entry. Counted here are 1 million to 1.2 million distinct CDR3 sequences, approximately 38% occurring once; the ten biggest clones make up 10% to 15%. The ends were cut back, 7 bases at V and 0 bases at J, with 16 bases in the middle. This CDR3 has 15 amino acids. Germline CDR1 and CDR2: MNHEY and SVGAGI. This clonotype has just a few counts. Its target is not known.

The TCR originated in a man aged 18 to 29 in good health. V is TRBV6-5 and J is TRBJ2-7, with D uncertain. The sequenced material came from blood. The CDR3 DNA follows: TGTGCCAGCACTCGGACGCCAGTTGGCTCCTACGAGCAGTACTTC. Translated: CASTRTPVGSYEQYF.